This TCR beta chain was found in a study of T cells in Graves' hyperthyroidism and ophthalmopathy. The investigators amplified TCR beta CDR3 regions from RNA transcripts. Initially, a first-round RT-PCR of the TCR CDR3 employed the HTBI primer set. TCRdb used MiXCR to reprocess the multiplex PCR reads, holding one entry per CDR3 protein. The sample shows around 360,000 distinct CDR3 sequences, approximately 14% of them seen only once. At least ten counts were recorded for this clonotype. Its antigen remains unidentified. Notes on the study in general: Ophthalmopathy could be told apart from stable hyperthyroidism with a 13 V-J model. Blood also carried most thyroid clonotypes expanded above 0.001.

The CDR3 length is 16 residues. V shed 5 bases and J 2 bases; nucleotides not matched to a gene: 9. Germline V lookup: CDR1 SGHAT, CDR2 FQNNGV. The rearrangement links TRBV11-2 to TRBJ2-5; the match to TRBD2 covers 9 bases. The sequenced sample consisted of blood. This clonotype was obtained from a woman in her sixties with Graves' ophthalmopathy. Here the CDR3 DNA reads TGTGCCAGCAGCGCCGGGACTAGCAGGGGACAAGAGACCCAGTACTTC. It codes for CASSAGTSRGQETQYF.